The clone carrying this T cell receptor (beta chain) was found many times. As yet, its antigen is unknown. This sample was included in a study of glioma-infiltrating T cells. About the research overall: Glioblastomas were WHO grade IV, sampled at first diagnosis; low-grade were grade II.

Study-level findings and limits: Gliomas, especially low-grade, showed above-expected tissue-blood divergence; non-neoplastic patients showed below. CDR3 overlap between tissue and blood was very small.

Trimming took 1 base from V and 0 from J, leaving 13 bases between them. Germline V gene lookup returns CDR1 LNHDA and CDR2 SQIVND (reference sequence). CDR3 length: 17 residues. The iRepertoire nested amplicon-rescue multiplex PCR amplified TCR alpha and beta CDR3s from RNA. A single record per CDR3 protein comes from TCRdb applying MiXCR to the multiplex PCR reads. The table lists a few hundred thousand distinct CDR3 sequences, around 45% of them singletons. The sequenced material came from glioma tissue, nonneoplastic brain tissue, or PBMCs (not recorded which). This receptor was obtained from a human donor with low-grade glioma or glioblastoma, undergoing nonglioma brain surgery, or in good health (not recorded which). This chain uses TRBV19 with TRBJ2-1; D might be TRBD1 (5 bases). This CDR3 reads CASSIAQAPSSYNEQFF. The CDR3 bases are TGTGCCAGTAGTATAGCACAGGCCCCCAGCTCCTACAATGAGCAGTTCTTC.